This is a list of T cell receptor beta chains from one sample in a study of monozygotic twins with inflammatory bowel disease. TCRdb re-called the 5' RACE reads and gives one entry per CDR3 protein, without DNA. This table holds under 200,000 distinct CDR3 sequences. What was sequenced was blood. These receptors all come from a human donor with ulcerative colitis or Crohn's disease, or a healthy co-twin of an affected twin (not recorded which). CDR3s include the opening cysteine and the closing phenylalanine or tryptophan.

v_call,j_call,cdr3_aa
TRBV7-3,TRBJ2-7,CASSAGTSGRDEQYF
TRBV10-3,TRBJ1-1,CAVFRRGTGGLMNTEAFF
TRBV27,TRBJ2-7,CASSWPSGEQYF
TRBV12-3/TRBV12-4,TRBJ2-1,CASSLMGGNEQFF
TRBV20-1,TRBJ1-5,CSAPAGTGGQQPQHF
TRBV3-1,TRBJ1-2,CASSHWDSSNYGYTF
TRBV5-6,TRBJ2-1,CASSQSGRAFSYNEQFF
TRBV5-1,TRBJ2-6,CASSWGQAGANVLTF
TRBV6-5,TRBJ2-1,CASSYDSLGQFF
TRBV5-1,TRBJ2-1,CASSLLLGGNEQFF
TRBV12-3/TRBV12-4,TRBJ1-2,CASSLTDSYYGYTF
TRBV12-3/TRBV12-4,TRBJ2-7,CASSFPGLYYEQYF
TRBV5-1,TRBJ1-1,CASSQLPPNLGTEAFF
TRBV5-4,TRBJ1-2,CASSLWQNNYGYTF
TRBV7-9,TRBJ2-2,CASSLGGRARTGELFF
TRBV7-9,TRBJ2-2,CASSRQGKATGELFF
TRBV2,TRBJ1-2,CASGQGSYGYTF
TRBV30,TRBJ2-1,CAWRAGLANYNEQFF
TRBV15,TRBJ1-1,CATSTGTLARNTEAFF
TRBV5-4,TRBJ2-3,CASSPSASTDTQYF
TRBV18,TRBJ2-2,CASSPADGKGITGELFF
TRBV18,TRBJ2-1,CASSPSRLAVNNEQFF
TRBV6-1,TRBJ1-4,CASSETRVEEKLFF
TRBV7-7,TRBJ2-3,CAGSAGGPSDTQYF
TRBV24-1,TRBJ2-1,CATRASGVPNNEQFF
TRBV27,TRBJ2-5,CASTQPGRRTQYF
TRBV7-9,TRBJ2-1,CASSYEPWHEQFF
TRBV5-1,TRBJ1-2,CASSFRDGPPNYGYTF
TRBV29-1,TRBJ2-1,CSVGQGPNEQFF
TRBV28,TRBJ2-7,CATSGSSLYEQYF
TRBV6-5,TRBJ2-1,CASSWEGFQREYNEQFF
TRBV9,TRBJ2-1,CASSVDPRGKDNEQFF
TRBV11-2,TRBJ2-3,CASSSTRRDPALTDTQYF
TRBV9,TRBJ2-7,CASSVDTGVGEQYF
TRBV29-1,TRBJ2-1,CSGTSGSARNEQFF
TRBV6-6,TRBJ2-3,CASSPSYREDTQYF
TRBV28,TRBJ2-7,CASSFALADYEQYF
TRBV7-9,TRBJ2-4,CASSLRSSGAKNIQYF
TRBV2,TRBJ2-2,CASKILAGLTGELFF
TRBV28,TRBJ2-7,CASSFISYEQYF
TRBV6-5,TRBJ2-7,CAIGRESFYEQYF
TRBV20-1,TRBJ2-7,CSARIIGYEQYF
TRBV7-9,TRBJ1-5,CASSQFQGKSNQPQHF
TRBV7-6,TRBJ2-2,CASSLGAGGIRTGELFF
TRBV5-1,TRBJ2-1,CASSSTSGRAPTINEQFF
TRBV4-1,TRBJ1-1,CASSQEGGGSEAFF
TRBV3-1,TRBJ2-1,CAAGVLSGRRNEQFF
TRBV5-1,TRBJ2-1,CASSLVRTRDEQFF
TRBV15,TRBJ1-5,CATSDPRRGEHQPQHF